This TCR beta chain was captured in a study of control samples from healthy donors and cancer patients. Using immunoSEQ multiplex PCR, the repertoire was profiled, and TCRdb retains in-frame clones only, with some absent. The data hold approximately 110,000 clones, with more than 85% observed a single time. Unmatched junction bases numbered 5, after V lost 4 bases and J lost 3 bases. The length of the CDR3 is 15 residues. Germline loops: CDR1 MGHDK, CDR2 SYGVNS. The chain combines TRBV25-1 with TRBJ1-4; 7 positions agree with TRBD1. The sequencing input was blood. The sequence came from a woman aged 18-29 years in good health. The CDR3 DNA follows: TGTGCCAGCAGTGGTACAGGGGTATCTAATGAAAAACTGTTTTTT. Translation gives CASSGTGVSNEKLFF.